Presented here are 27 T cell receptor beta chains from one specimen sequenced in a study of blood T cells in healthy people across ages. A sample-barcoded 5' primer and a J-beta primer mix were used in a second PCR of roughly 7 to 11 cycles. TCRdb passed the 5' RACE reads through MiXCR, listing each CDR3 protein once. The sample holds about 800,000 distinct CDR3 sequences, about 47% seen once. Material: blood. These receptors were collected from an elderly man in good health.

The rearrangement uses TRBV28 and TRBJ2-7; 9 positions agree with TRBD1. The CDR3 has 12 amino acids. J was trimmed by 3 bases and V by 7 bases; bases with no gene match: 1. The germline CDR1 and CDR2 sequences are MDHEN and SYDVKM. The CDR3 DNA sequence: TGTGCCAGCACGACAGGGGGCTACGAGCAGTACTTC. This sequence encodes CASTTGGYEQYF.

Of note for this clonotype: A much larger clone lies a single base off, so this may be a read error. The rearrangement links TRBV20-1 to TRBJ2-1; 14 bases align to TRBD2. The better agreement between TRBJ2-7 and the DNA end casts doubt on the J call. Germline CDR1 DFQATT, CDR2 SNEGSKA (reference sequence). The CDR3 spans 18 residues. CDR3 nucleotides: TGCAGTGCTAGGGGACTAGCGGGAGTCCTGATCTCCTACAATGAGCAGTACTTC. As protein: CSARGLAGVLISYNEQYF.

The chain joins TRBV7-8 to TRBJ2-5; D call uncertain. The better agreement between TRBJ2-7 and the DNA end casts doubt on the J call. This CDR3 has 13 residues. CDR1 SGHVS and CDR2 FQNEAQ come from the germline V gene. The CDR3 loop reads CASSDWGTYEQYF. In DNA, the CDR3 is TGTGCCAGCAGCGACTGGGGAACCTACGAGCAGTACTTC.

This chain uses TRBV18 with TRBJ2-7; D is unresolved. The CDR3 sequence is 13 residues long. The germline V gene has CDR1 KGHSH and CDR2 LQKENI. V lost 2 bases to trimming and J lost 7 bases, with 12 bases between them. CDR3 nucleotides: TGTGCCAGCTCACCAGCCAGAAACAATGAGCAGTACTTC. This gives the protein CASSPARNNEQYF.

This clonotype was detected a few times. The rearrangement uses TRBV7-2 and TRBJ2-3; 7 bases match TRBD2. Per germline, CDR1 SGHTA and CDR2 FQGNSA. The CDR3 length is 16 residues. J gave up 1 base and V 3 bases, and 7 bases lay outside the gene matches. CDR3 bases: TGTGCCAGCAGCTTTCCCGCGGGAGTGCGCACAGATACGCAGTATTTT. Translated, it gives CASSFPAGVRTDTQYF.

The V gene is TRBV7-2, the J gene TRBJ2-3, with 14 positions matching TRBD2. Germline V gene sequence: CDR1 SGHTA, CDR2 FQGNSA. CDR3 size: 20 residues. The junction had 16 bases not matched to a gene; V was cut back by 3 bases and J by 5 bases. CDR3 sequence (DNA): TGTACCAGCAGCTTTTTTGGCGCCGGGACTAGCGGGAGCTCTGGAGATACGCAGTATTTT. Translating gives CTSSFFGAGTSGSSGDTQYF. The entire variable domain, with the rest obtained from reference TRBV7-2 and TRBJ2-3, is as follows: GAGVSQSPSNKVTEKGKDVELRCDPISGHTALYWYRQSLGQGLEFLIYFQGNSAPDKSGLPSDRFSAERTGGSVSTLTIQRTQQEDSAVYLCTSSFFGAGTSGSSGDTQYFGPGTRLTVL.

This clonotype was found a few times. The chain recombines TRBV20-1 with TRBJ1-2; maybe TRBD1 (6 bases). CDR3 length: 14 residues. Germline assignment: CDR1 DFQATT and CDR2 SNEGSKA (reference sequence). V was cut by 5 bases and J by 7 bases, with 20 bases left in between. In DNA, the CDR3 is TGCAGTGCTTCCAGAGGTGCCAGGGGTTCTGGCTACACCTTC. Amino acids: CSASRGARGSGYTF.

This clonotype was seen repeatedly, ten times or more. The V and J genes are TRBV7-2 and TRBJ2-7, with 9 bases identical to TRBD1. There are 15 residues in the CDR3. V gave up 4 bases and J gave up 4 bases; unmatched junction bases: 8. CDR1 SGHTA and CDR2 FQGNSA come from the germline V gene. The CDR3 loop is CASSYSGTGRYEQYF. The CDR3 DNA reads as TGTGCCAGCAGCTACTCCGGGACAGGGAGGTACGAGCAGTACTTC.

The rearrangement uses TRBV4-3 and TRBJ1-6; D is ambiguous. The CDR3 sequence is 15 residues long. CDR1 is LGHNA, CDR2 YSLEER, per germline. V lost 5 bases to trimming and J lost 5 bases, with 13 bases between them. CDR3 sequence (DNA): TGCGCCAGCAGCACCCTCAAGGGCCATAATTCACCCCTCCACTTT. It encodes CASSTLKGHNSPLHF.

The gene calls are TRBV2 and TRBJ2-1, with D possibly matching TRBD2 (6 bases). V dropped 10 bases and J dropped 5 bases, with 21 bases sitting between them. CDR3 length: 15 residues. Germline CDR1 reads SNHLY; CDR2 reads FYNNEI. The chain's CDR3 is CATSLARHADNEQFF. CDR3 coding DNA: TGTGCCACCAGCCTAGCGCGCCACGCCGACAATGAGCAGTTCTTC.

V is TRBV20-1 and J is TRBJ2-3; 9 nucleotides agree with TRBD2. CDR3 length: 15 residues. Germline-derived CDR1 and CDR2 are DFQATT and SNEGSKA (reference sequence). V shed 3 bases and J 3 bases; nucleotides not matched to a gene: 7. The CDR3 DNA follows: TGCAGTGCTAGCGGGCGGGAGGGGGGAACAGATACGCAGTATTTT. Translated, it gives CSASGREGGTDTQYF.

Points on this clonotype: This may come from a read error, since a much larger clone is one base off. The chain joins TRBV5-6 to TRBJ2-5, with 7 bases matching TRBD2. Germline loops: CDR1 SGHDT, CDR2 YYEEEE. The CDR3 contains 13 residues. The V segment lost 7 bases and the J segment 11 bases; nucleotides outside the gene matches: 14. As DNA, the CDR3 is TGTGCCAGCTCTTGGGGGGGGTCCGATGAGCAGTACTTC. Translated, it gives CASSWGGSDEQYF.

This clonotype was recorded many times. This rearrangement joins TRBV12-3 or TRBV12-4 to TRBJ2-3, with a possible D match to TRBD2 (5 bases). This CDR3 is 13 amino acids long. Trimming pared 5 bases from V and 6 bases from J, leaving 12 bases between. The CDR3 sequence: CASSVGESDTQYF. The CDR3 nucleotides read TGTGCCAGCAGTGTCGGGGAATCGGATACGCAGTATTTT.

The V and J genes are TRBV5-5 and TRBJ2-1; 9 bases are a match to TRBD2. The CDR3 extends over 15 amino acids. Trimming took 4 bases from V and 7 from J; bases not matched to a gene: 9. Germline CDR1 SGHKS, CDR2 YYEKEE (reference sequence). The CDR3 here is CASSAEAGGRNEQFF. In nucleotides, the CDR3 is TGTGCCAGCAGCGCGGAAGCGGGAGGTCGGAATGAGCAGTTCTTC.

Only a few counts were recorded for this clonotype. V gene TRBV27 combines with J gene TRBJ1-2; D perhaps matches TRBD1 (6 bases). V was clipped by 3 bases and J by 7 bases, with 9 bases between them. This CDR3 has 12 residues. CDR1 MNHEY and CDR2 SMNVEV come from the germline V gene (reference sequence). The DNA for the CDR3 is TGTGCCAGCAGTTTCGGAGGGGGTGGCTACACCTTC. This encodes CASSFGGGGYTF.

The chain is built from TRBV5-1 and TRBJ2-7, with D perhaps TRBD2 (6 bases). This CDR3 contains 15 residues. Germline V CDR1 and CDR2: SGHRS, YFSETQ. The V and J ends lost 2 bases and 7 bases respectively, with 19 bases between them. The CDR3 spells CASSFRLAENGEQYF. The CDR3 region has the DNA TGCGCCAGCAGCTTTAGGTTAGCGGAGAACGGGGAGCAGTACTTC.

This sequence joins TRBV20-1 and TRBJ2-7, with D possibly being TRBD1 (6 bases). The end of the DNA is better explained by TRBJ2-5, so the J call may be wrong. The CDR3 length is 13 residues. Per germline, CDR1 DFQATT and CDR2 SNEGSKA (reference sequence). CDR3 amino acids: CSAPRDIEETQYF. CDR3 nucleotides: TGCAGTGCTCCCCGGGACATAGAAGAGACCCAGTACTTC.

This clonotype has more than one count but fewer than ten. The rearrangement uses TRBV20-1 and TRBJ2-1, with 9 positions matching TRBD2. Germline trimming cut 1 base from V and 3 bases from J; bases unmatched to any gene: 10. In germline, CDR1 is DFQATT, CDR2 SNEGSKA (reference sequence). This CDR3 is 17 amino acids long. As DNA, the CDR3 is TGCAGTGCTAGAGTCAGCTCGACTAGCGGAATCTACAATGAGCAGTTCTTC. Protein: CSARVSSTSGIYNEQFF.

V gene TRBV10-3 combines with J gene TRBJ2-1; 9 nucleotides line up with TRBD1. Germline lookup yields CDR1 ENHRY and CDR2 SYGVKD. Unmatched junction bases numbered 10, after V lost 4 bases and J lost 3 bases. The CDR3 has 17 residues. The DNA of the CDR3 is TGTGCCATCAGTGCCGCCCCTGGACAGGGGCACTACAATGAGCAGTTCTTC. Its protein is CAISAAPGQGHYNEQFF.

In this sample, this clonotype turned up a few times. This chain links TRBV7-2 with TRBJ2-1; 12 bases line up with TRBD2. Trimming took 1 base from V and 9 from J; bases not matched to a gene: 4. In germline, CDR1 is SGHTA, CDR2 FQGNSA. CDR3 length: 15 residues. The CDR3 spells CASSLGLAGDVEQFF. Written as DNA, the CDR3 is TGTGCCAGCAGCTTAGGACTAGCGGGAGACGTTGAGCAGTTCTTC.

This chain links TRBV7-9 with TRBJ2-7, with D perhaps matching TRBD2 (6 bases). Germline-derived CDR1 and CDR2 are SEHNR and FQNEAQ (reference sequence). V was shortened by 5 bases and J by 3 bases, with 17 bases between the two germline ends. There are 15 residues in the CDR3. The CDR3 protein is CASSPGARSVYEQYF. CDR3 in DNA: TGTGCCAGCAGCCCGGGAGCGAGGTCGGTCTACGAGCAGTACTTC.

The chain joins TRBV5-1 to TRBJ2-7; 8 positions agree with TRBD1. The CDR3 sequence is 14 residues long. J was trimmed by 2 bases and V by 4 bases; bases with no gene match: 5. CDR1 is SGHRS and CDR2 is YFSETQ in the germline V gene. The CDR3 spells CASSSSTGAYEQYF. CDR3 in DNA: TGCGCCAGCAGCAGCTCGACAGGGGCCTACGAGCAGTACTTC.

The J gene is TRBJ1-5, the V gene TRBV28; D is uncertain. V shed 6 bases and J shed 9 bases, with 12 bases lying between them. The CDR3 extends over 12 amino acids. From germline, CDR1 is MDHEN and CDR2 SYDVKM. CDR3 protein: CASRLQWAPQHF. In DNA form, the CDR3 reads TGTGCCAGCAGGCTACAGTGGGCGCCCCAGCATTTT.

V gene TRBV29-1 combines with J gene TRBJ2-5; 14 bases agree with TRBD2. Looked up from germline, CDR1 is SQVTM and CDR2 is ANQGSEA. Germline trimming cut 6 bases from V and 2 bases from J; bases unmatched to any gene: 5. The CDR3 spans 15 residues. For the CDR3, the DNA is TGCAGCGTCCAACGACTAGCGGGAGGGCAAGAGACCCAGTACTTC. The encoded protein is CSVQRLAGGQETQYF.

The chain has TRBV6-1 and TRBJ1-2; no firm D call. Germline values: CDR1 MNHNS, CDR2 SASEGT. CDR3 size: 11 residues. Trimming cost V 7 bases and J 5 bases, with 8 bases left between them. The DNA of the CDR3 is TGTGCCAGCACACAAGGATATGGCTACACCTTC. The encoded protein is CASTQGYGYTF.

This clonotype showed up many times. J is TRBJ2-7 and V is TRBV28; 7 bases align to TRBD1. V shed 6 bases and J 2 bases; nucleotides not matched to a gene: 4. The V gene's germline CDR1 is MDHEN and CDR2 SYDVKM. The CDR3 is made up of 13 amino acids. The CDR3 nucleotides read TGTGCCAGCAGAAAAACAGGGGCCTACGAGCAGTACTTC. It translates to CASRKTGAYEQYF.

This clonotype was detected only a few times. V and J are TRBV10-3 and TRBJ2-3; 7 bases fit TRBD1. Germline assignment: CDR1 ENHRY and CDR2 SYGVKD. The CDR3 spans 15 residues. With 6 bases clipped from V and 2 bases from J, the junction kept 8 bases outside the gene matches. The CDR3 sequence is CAIRTDRSTTDTQYF. The CDR3 DNA follows: TGTGCCATCAGGACGGACAGGAGTACCACAGATACGCAGTATTTT.